A single sample gave rise to the 27 T cell receptor beta chains below, sequenced in a study of T cells in Graves' hyperthyroidism and ophthalmopathy. RNA transcripts provided the source from which TCR beta CDR3 regions were amplified. Carried out on the TCR CDR3, a first-round RT-PCR used the HTBI primer set. TCRdb processed the multiplex PCR reads anew with MiXCR; each CDR3 protein has one entry. The profile shows hundreds of thousands of distinct CDR3 sequences, 18% of them singletons. The sequencing input was blood. The receptor source for this set is a man between 35 and 55 years old with Graves' hyperthyroidism.

This clonotype occurred many times. The chain links TRBV6-2 or TRBV6-3 to TRBJ2-5; D call uncertain. The germline gives CDR1 MNHEY, CDR2 SVGEGT. CDR3 length: 13 amino acids. Trimming pared 0 bases from V and 6 bases from J, leaving 8 bases between. The CDR3 sequence is CASSYSDRQTQYF. The CDR3, as DNA: TGTGCCAGCAGTTACTCCGACCGACAGACCCAGTACTTC.

There are many counts of this clonotype. The chain recombines TRBV7-2 with TRBJ2-7; D is uncertain. With 0 bases removed from V and 6 bases from J, the gap between germline ends came to 6 bases. The CDR3 spans 12 residues. Germline values: CDR1 SGHTA, CDR2 FQGNSA. CDR3 residues: CASSLAGLEQYF. Written as DNA, the CDR3 is TGTGCCAGCAGCTTAGCAGGGCTCGAGCAGTACTTC.

This clonotype was recorded at least ten times. This chain joins TRBV20-1 and TRBJ1-1, with D unclear. V was shortened by 2 bases and J by 4 bases, with 8 bases between the two germline ends. The CDR3 consists of 12 residues. Per germline, CDR1 DFQATT and CDR2 SNEGSKA (reference sequence). In nucleotides, the CDR3 is TGCAGTGCTAGATGGGAGGGCACTGAAGCTTTCTTT. This sequence encodes CSARWEGTEAFF.

This clonotype was observed at least ten times. J is TRBJ1-3 and V is TRBV10-3, with 9 bases fitting TRBD1. Germline CDR1 and CDR2: ENHRY and SYGVKD. The CDR3 extends over 19 amino acids. J was trimmed by 1 base and V by 0 bases; bases with no gene match: 10. CDR3 in DNA: TGTGCCATCAGTGAGTCTGCAGGGGGACAGGGAACGTCTGGAAACACCATATATTTT. Protein product: CAISESAGGQGTSGNTIYF.

This clonotype was detected only a few times. This rearrangement joins TRBV7-9 to TRBJ1-2; the D is unclear. CDR1 SEHNR and CDR2 FQNEAQ come from the germline V gene (reference sequence). V dropped 2 bases and J dropped 4 bases, with 11 bases sitting between them. This CDR3 comprises 14 residues. CDR3 amino acids: CASSLSNRAYGYTF. CDR3 coding DNA: TGTGCCAGCAGCTTATCCAACAGAGCCTATGGCTACACCTTC.

This clonotype was detected many times. The J gene is TRBJ2-1, the V gene TRBV7-2, with TRBD2 as a possible D gene (6 bases). CDR1 and CDR2 (germline): SGHTA, FQGNSA. V lost 2 bases and J 7 bases, leaving 12 bases between the germline ends. The CDR3 length is 14 residues. This CDR3 is CASSLSTGENEQFF. CDR3 DNA sequence: TGTGCCAGCAGCTTAAGTACGGGGGAGAATGAGCAGTTCTTC.

This clonotype was counted ten times or more. The chain is built from TRBV7-2 and TRBJ2-3; 7 bases line up with TRBD1. After removal of 4 bases from V and 4 bases from J, the junction contained 17 bases not matched to a gene. Germline V lookup: CDR1 SGHTA, CDR2 FQGNSA. The CDR3 loop spans 18 amino acids. CDR3 sequence reads: CASSSPGRHTGVSDTQYF. The CDR3 DNA reads TGTGCCAGCAGCTCACCGGGACGTCACACAGGGGTCTCAGATACGCAGTATTTT.

Worth noting for this clonotype: A read error is possible here, since a much larger clone lies one base away. The chain combines TRBV7-2 with TRBJ1-2; 10 nucleotides agree with TRBD1. From germline, CDR1 is SGHTA and CDR2 FQGNSA. CDR3 size: 13 residues. The CDR3: CASSLGQGYGHTF. As DNA, the CDR3 is TGTGCCAGCAGCCTGGGACAGGGGTATGGCCACACCTTC.

Many counts were recorded for this clonotype. V and J are TRBV28 and TRBJ2-3; D is possibly TRBD2 (5 bases). V was trimmed by 8 bases and J by 2 bases, leaving 8 bases between them. This CDR3 contains 12 residues. Germline CDR1 reads MDHEN; CDR2 reads SYDVKM. CDR3 bases: TGTGCCAGCGCGGGCGTCACAGATACGCAGTATTTT. Protein sequence: CASAGVTDTQYF.

The gene calls are TRBV10-3 and TRBJ1-6; no definite D call. Trimming cost V 6 bases and J 6 bases, with 12 bases left between them. CDR3 length: 14 residues. Germline CDR1 ENHRY, CDR2 SYGVKD. CDR3 sequence reads: CAIRRETPNSPLHF. The CDR3, as DNA: TGTGCCATCAGACGAGAGACTCCTAATTCACCCCTCCACTTT.

In this sample, this clonotype turned up many times. The chain has TRBV28 and TRBJ2-1, with D perhaps matching TRBD1 (5 bases). V was trimmed by 6 bases and J by 7 bases, leaving 16 bases between them. The CDR3 runs 14 residues. Germline V gene data show CDR1 as MDHEN and CDR2 as SYDVKM. CDR3: CASRQGGSRNEQFF. DNA for the CDR3: TGTGCCAGCAGGCAGGGTGGGTCGCGGAATGAGCAGTTCTTC. The whole variable domain, filled in from reference TRBV28 and TRBJ2-1, reads DVKVTQSSRYLVKRTGEKVFLECVQDMDHENMFWYRQDPGLGLRLIYFSYDVKMKEKGDIPEGYSVSREKKERFSLILESASTNQTSMYLCASRQGGSRNEQFFGPGTRLTVL.

This clonotype was seen only a few times. The chain couples TRBV20-1 to TRBJ1-1; D is ambiguous. The V and J ends lost 7 bases and 0 bases respectively, with 15 bases between them. Germline V gene sequence: CDR1 DFQATT, CDR2 SNEGSKA (reference sequence). The CDR3 has 14 residues. CDR3: CSGAEDFMNTEAFF. CDR3 in DNA: TGCAGTGGGGCCGAGGACTTCATGAACACTGAAGCTTTCTTT.

The V gene is TRBV19, the J gene TRBJ1-6, with a weak D call TRBD1 (5 bases). Germline V CDR1 and CDR2: LNHDA, SQIVND (reference sequence). V shed 7 bases and J shed 5 bases, with 9 bases lying between them. The CDR3 is made up of 13 amino acids. The CDR3 is CASMDTNNSPLHF. As DNA, the CDR3 is TGTGCCAGTATGGACACCAATAATTCACCCCTCCACTTT.

This clonotype has only a few counts. J is TRBJ2-3 and V is TRBV5-4, with 7 positions matching TRBD1. This CDR3 is 16 amino acids long. CDR1 is SGHNT, CDR2 YYREEE, per germline (reference sequence). V shed 0 bases, J shed 0 bases, and the junction held 4 bases outside the gene matches. CDR3 amino acids: CASSLGAGGSTDTQYF. The CDR3 nucleotides are TGTGCCAGCAGCTTGGGGGCAGGGGGAAGCACAGATACGCAGTATTTT.

This clonotype was detected many times. This sequence joins TRBV5-6 and TRBJ2-3; 14 bases align to TRBD2. Germline V lookup: CDR1 SGHDT, CDR2 YYEEEE. The CDR3 has 16 amino acids. V gave up 4 bases and J gave up 4 bases; unmatched junction bases: 5. The CDR3 loop reads CASSQQGLAGADTQYF. The CDR3 nucleotides read TGTGCCAGCAGCCAACAGGGACTAGCGGGGGCAGATACGCAGTATTTT.

This clonotype showed up many times. Germline and junction disagree at one end, which may indicate a read error. The chain recombines TRBV28 with TRBJ2-7; possibly TRBD1 for D (5 bases). CDR1 and CDR2 from the germline V gene are MDHEN and SYDVKM. CDR3 length: 13 amino acids. Here the CDR3 reads CASSSIGADEQYF. DNA for the CDR3: TGTGCCAGCAGTTCGATAGGGGCAGACGAACAGTACTTC.

V gene TRBV12-3 or TRBV12-4 combines with J gene TRBJ1-4; D is possibly TRBD1 (5 bases). V lost 0 bases, J lost 8 bases, and 10 bases lay in between. The CDR3 runs to 14 residues. CDR3 DNA: TGTGCCAGCAGTTTAGCGCAGGGTATGGAAAAACTGTTTTTT. Its protein product is CASSLAQGMEKLFF.

In its sample, this clonotype was seen many times. This chain uses TRBV27 with TRBJ1-6, with D unresolved. CDR1 and CDR2 (germline): MNHEY, SMNVEV (reference sequence). Trimming removed 6 bases from V and 4 bases from J, with 10 bases in between. CDR3 length equals 14 residues. The CDR3 coding sequence is TGTGCCAGCAGCTATACACGTTATAATTCACCCCTCCACTTT. It is translated as CASSYTRYNSPLHF.

This clonotype was recorded a few times. This chain uses TRBV5-1 with TRBJ2-7; 11 nucleotides match TRBD2. The CDR3 runs 15 residues. Per the germline V gene, CDR1 is SGHRS and CDR2 is YFSETQ. The J segment lost 3 bases and the V segment lost 2 bases, leaving 4 bases of the junction unmatched. CDR3 bases: TGCGCCAGCAGCTTAGAGACTAGCGGGGTCTACGAGCAGTACTTC. Amino acids: CASSLETSGVYEQYF.

This clonotype was seen at least ten times. The chain combines TRBV7-6 with TRBJ2-7; TRBD1 matches 10 bases. Per germline, CDR1 SGHVS and CDR2 FNYEAQ. The CDR3 loop spans 16 amino acids. V was pared by 5 bases and J by 4 bases, with 11 bases of the junction left unmatched. CDR3 DNA sequence: TGTGCCAGCAGCCCCGAACCGGGACAGGGGTGGTACGAGCAGTACTTC. Residues: CASSPEPGQGWYEQYF.

This clonotype was seen ten or more times. The chain couples TRBV12-3 or TRBV12-4 to TRBJ2-7; D remains unclear. This CDR3 contains 13 residues. V lost 7 bases to trimming and J lost 3 bases, with 13 bases between them. CDR3 in DNA: TGTGCCAGCACGGGCACGAACTTCTACGAGCAGTACTTC. It codes for CASTGTNFYEQYF.

The table lists this clonotype with many counts. CDR3 bases: TGTGCCAGCAGCTCGGACCCTAACTATGGCTACACCTTC. Its protein product is CASSSDPNYGYTF. The rearrangement links TRBV7-3 to TRBJ1-2; D gene unclear. Germline CDR1 is SGHTA and CDR2 is FQGTGA. CDR3 length: 13 residues. Trimming took 4 bases from V and 0 from J, leaving 6 bases between them.

In its sample, this clonotype was seen many times. The rearrangement uses TRBV5-6 and TRBJ2-3; 7 nucleotides line up with TRBD2. The CDR3 consists of 15 residues. Trimming took 0 bases from V and 0 from J; bases not matched to a gene: 1. CDR1 SGHDT and CDR2 YYEEEE come from the germline V gene. DNA of the CDR3: TGTGCCAGCAGCTTGGCACTAGCGAGCACAGATACGCAGTATTTT. Translation: CASSLALASTDTQYF.

The chain carries TRBV7-2 and TRBJ2-7; D might be TRBD2 (5 bases). This CDR3 comprises 14 residues. Per the germline V gene, CDR1 is SGHTA and CDR2 is FQGNSA. V was shortened by 4 bases and J by 2 bases, with 12 bases between the two germline ends. The DNA for the CDR3 is TGTGCCAGCAGCTCGAGGGTAGTACCCTACGAGCAGTACTTC. Amino acid sequence: CASSSRVVPYEQYF. Based on the CDR3 plus reference TRBV7-2 and TRBJ2-7, the full variable domain is GAGVSQSPSNKVTEKGKDVELRCDPISGHTALYWYRQSLGQGLEFLIYFQGNSAPDKSGLPSDRFSAERTGGSVSTLTIQRTQQEDSAVYLCASSSRVVPYEQYFGPGTRLTVT.

This clonotype appeared many times. The chain joins TRBV6-2 or TRBV6-3 to TRBJ1-2; 7 bases line up with TRBD1. Trimming took 7 bases from V and 8 from J; bases not matched to a gene: 4. This CDR3 has 11 residues. The germline V gene encodes CDR1 MNHEY and CDR2 SVGEGT. The CDR3, as DNA: TGTGCCAGCATCGGAGGGGGCGGCTACACCTTC. This encodes CASIGGGGYTF.

This clonotype was found many times. This chain uses TRBV19 with TRBJ1-1, with TRBD1 as a possible D gene (6 bases). The CDR3 spans 15 residues. Germline values: CDR1 LNHDA, CDR2 SQIVND (reference sequence). Deletions cut 9 bases from V and 1 base from J, with 18 bases between. This CDR3 is CASLSGRDTNTEAFF. CDR3 DNA: TGTGCCAGCCTTTCGGGTCGGGACACGAACACTGAAGCTTTCTTT.

This clonotype was seen ten or more times. V usage is TRBV2 and J usage is TRBJ2-1; TRBD2 agrees at 16 bases. Losses at the gene ends were 4 bases for V and 9 bases for J; bases not matched to a gene: 3. CDR3 length equals 15 residues. Per germline, CDR1 SNHLY and CDR2 FYNNEI. For the CDR3, the DNA is TGTGCCAGCAGTGTTGGGACTAGCGGGGGGGTTGAGCAGTTCTTC. Its translation is CASSVGTSGGVEQFF. Combining the CDR3 with reference TRBV2 and TRBJ2-1 gives the whole variable domain EPEVTQTPSHQVTQMGQEVILRCVPISNHLYFYWYRQILGQKVEFLVSFYNNEISEKSEIFDDQFSVERPDGSNFTLKIRSTKLEDSAMYFCASSVGTSGGVEQFFGPGTRLTVL.